This T cell receptor (beta chain) was obtained from a study of T cells after yellow fever vaccination. On this clonotype: Its specificity is unknown.

TCR cDNA, made by 5'RACE template switching, carried an added universal primer site and UMIs. MiXCR, applied by TCRdb to the 5' RACE reads, yields one record per CDR3 protein. Of 300,000 to 350,000 distinct CDR3 sequences in the sample, 7% to 10% were seen once. Overall study results and limits: A faster peak, day 5 versus 15, was reached by the weaker secondary response. Only a minor proportion of clonotypes was detected across both CD4 and CD8 compartments. Most clones from primary vaccination resurfaced after the booster (approximately 95% CD4, over 85% CD8).

CDR1 is SGHTA, CDR2 FQGNSA, per germline. The CDR3 spans 12 residues. V lost 5 bases and J lost 5, with 9 bases in between. The source was PBMCs, collected approximately 40 days after the first yellow fever vaccination. This clonotype originated in a man aged 18-30 years who received the YFV17D yellow fever vaccine. The chain employs TRBV7-2 and TRBJ2-5; TRBD1 is a possible D gene (5 bases). The CDR3 here is CASSAPGETQYF. As DNA, the CDR3 is TGTGCCAGCAGCGCCCCAGGGGAGACCCAGTACTTC.